The clone carrying this T cell receptor beta chain was seen a handful of times. Trimming left V 6 bases short and J 4 bases short, with 12 bases between. Germline lookup yields CDR1 MNHEY and CDR2 SMNVEV (reference sequence). The CDR3 has 13 amino acids. This specimen belongs to a study of blood T cell repertoires in COVID-19. The overall study: Whether acute or convalescent, the COVID-19 samples came from the United States, Italy and Spain. PBMCs, B-cell-depleted T cells, or T cells were the source of the cDNA or gDNA that made up the material.

Method: immunoSEQ multiplex PCR; TCRdb's copy keeps in-frame clones and lacks some. The table records approximately 80,000 clones, roughly 90% of them present only once. Sequenced sample: peripheral blood. The chain has TRBV27 and TRBJ1-2; perhaps TRBD1 as D (5 bases). This sequence was found in a human donor in a cohort sampled during active COVID-19. CDR3 bases: TGTGCCAGCAGCGGGGACTTTCCCTATGGCTACACCTTC. Encoded protein: CASSGDFPYGYTF.